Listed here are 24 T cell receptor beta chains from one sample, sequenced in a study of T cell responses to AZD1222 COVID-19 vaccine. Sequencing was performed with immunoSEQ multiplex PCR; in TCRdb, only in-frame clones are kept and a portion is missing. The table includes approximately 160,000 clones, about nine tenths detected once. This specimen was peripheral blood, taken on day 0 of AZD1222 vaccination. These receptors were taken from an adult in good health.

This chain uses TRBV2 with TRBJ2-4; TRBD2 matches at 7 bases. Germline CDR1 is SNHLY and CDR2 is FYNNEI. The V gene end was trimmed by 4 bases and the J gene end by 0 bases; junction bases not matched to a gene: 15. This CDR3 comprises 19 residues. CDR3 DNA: TGTGCCAGCAGTGTCCTAGCGGAGGGAGATCCCCGAGCCAAAAACATTCAGTACTTC. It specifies CASSVLAEGDPRAKNIQYF.

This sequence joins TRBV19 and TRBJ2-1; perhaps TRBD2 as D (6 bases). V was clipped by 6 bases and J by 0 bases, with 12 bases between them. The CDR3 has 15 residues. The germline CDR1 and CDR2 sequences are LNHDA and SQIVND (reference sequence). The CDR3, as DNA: TGTGCCAGTAGCCTAGCGACGAGCTCCTACAATGAGCAGTTCTTC. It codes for CASSLATSSYNEQFF.

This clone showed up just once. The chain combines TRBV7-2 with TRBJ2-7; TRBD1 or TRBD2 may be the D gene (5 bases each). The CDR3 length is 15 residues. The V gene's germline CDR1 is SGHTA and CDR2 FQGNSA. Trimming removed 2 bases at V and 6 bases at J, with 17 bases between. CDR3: CASSLRAQGEREQYF. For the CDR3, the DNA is TGTGCCAGCAGCTTACGGGCCCAGGGAGAGCGCGAGCAGTACTTC.

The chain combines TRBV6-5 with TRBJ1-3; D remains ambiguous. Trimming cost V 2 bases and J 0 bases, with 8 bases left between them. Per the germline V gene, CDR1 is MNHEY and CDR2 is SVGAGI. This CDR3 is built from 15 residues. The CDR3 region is CASSYKVGSGNTIYF. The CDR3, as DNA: TGTGCCAGCAGTTACAAGGTCGGCTCTGGAAACACCATATATTTT.

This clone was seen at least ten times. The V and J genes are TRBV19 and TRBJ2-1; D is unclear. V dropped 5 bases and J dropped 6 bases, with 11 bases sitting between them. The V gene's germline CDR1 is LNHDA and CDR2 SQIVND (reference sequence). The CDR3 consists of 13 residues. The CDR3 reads CASSVSVSNEQFF. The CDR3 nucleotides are TGTGCCAGTAGTGTCTCCGTAAGCAATGAGCAGTTCTTC.

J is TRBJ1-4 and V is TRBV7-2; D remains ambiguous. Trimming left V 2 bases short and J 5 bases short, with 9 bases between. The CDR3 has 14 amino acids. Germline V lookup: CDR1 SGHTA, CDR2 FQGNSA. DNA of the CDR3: TGTGCCAGCAGCTTACTGGGCCGAAATGAAAAACTGTTTTTT. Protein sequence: CASSLLGRNEKLFF.

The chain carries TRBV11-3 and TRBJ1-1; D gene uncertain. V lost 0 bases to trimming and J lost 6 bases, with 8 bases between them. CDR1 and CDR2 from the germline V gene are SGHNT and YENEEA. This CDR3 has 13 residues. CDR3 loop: CASSLDLGSEAFF. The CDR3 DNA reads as TGTGCCAGCAGCTTAGATTTGGGCTCTGAAGCTTTCTTT.

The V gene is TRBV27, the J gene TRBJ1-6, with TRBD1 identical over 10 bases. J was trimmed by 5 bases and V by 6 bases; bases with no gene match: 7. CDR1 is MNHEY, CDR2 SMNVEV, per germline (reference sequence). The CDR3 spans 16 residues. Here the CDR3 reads CASRKDRGRNNSPLHF. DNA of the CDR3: TGTGCCAGCAGAAAAGACAGGGGGCGCAATAATTCACCCCTCCACTTT.

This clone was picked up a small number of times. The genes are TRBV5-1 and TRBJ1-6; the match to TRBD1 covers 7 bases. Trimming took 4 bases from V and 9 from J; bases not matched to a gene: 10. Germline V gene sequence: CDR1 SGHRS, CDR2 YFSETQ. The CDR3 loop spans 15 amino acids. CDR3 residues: CASSQTGDRGSPLHF. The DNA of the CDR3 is TGCGCCAGCAGCCAAACAGGGGATCGGGGTTCACCCCTCCACTTT.

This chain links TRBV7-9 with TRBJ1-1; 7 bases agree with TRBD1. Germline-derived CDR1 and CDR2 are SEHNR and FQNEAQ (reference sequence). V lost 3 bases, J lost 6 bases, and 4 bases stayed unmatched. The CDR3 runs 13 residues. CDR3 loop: CASSFGQAPEAFF. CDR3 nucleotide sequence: TGTGCCAGCAGCTTCGGACAGGCCCCTGAAGCTTTCTTT.

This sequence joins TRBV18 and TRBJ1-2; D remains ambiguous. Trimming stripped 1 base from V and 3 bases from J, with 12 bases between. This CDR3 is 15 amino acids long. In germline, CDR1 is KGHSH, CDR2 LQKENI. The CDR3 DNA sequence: TGTGCCAGCTCACCACTCCGTGAGAGCGACTATGGCTACACCTTC. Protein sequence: CASSPLRESDYGYTF.

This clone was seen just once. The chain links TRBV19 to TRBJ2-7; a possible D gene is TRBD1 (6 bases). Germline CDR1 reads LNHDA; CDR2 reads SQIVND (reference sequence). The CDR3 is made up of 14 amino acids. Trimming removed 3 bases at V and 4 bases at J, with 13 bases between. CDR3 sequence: CASSIGTSGYEQYF. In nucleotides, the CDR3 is TGTGCCAGTAGTATCGGGACATCGGGATACGAGCAGTACTTC.

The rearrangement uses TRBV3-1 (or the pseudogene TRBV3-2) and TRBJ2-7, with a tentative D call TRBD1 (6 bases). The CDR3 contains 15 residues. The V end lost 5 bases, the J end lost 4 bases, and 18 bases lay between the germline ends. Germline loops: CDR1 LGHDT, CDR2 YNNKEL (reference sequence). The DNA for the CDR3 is TGTGCCAGCAGCGCCGCACAGGGAGCTACATACGAGCAGTACTTC. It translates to CASSAAQGATYEQYF.

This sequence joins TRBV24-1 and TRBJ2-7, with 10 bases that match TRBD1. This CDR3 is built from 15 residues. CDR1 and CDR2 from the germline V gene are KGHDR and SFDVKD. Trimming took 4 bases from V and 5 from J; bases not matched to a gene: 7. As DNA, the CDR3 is TGTGCCACCAGTGACACTGACAGGGGGCACGACGAGCAGTACTTC. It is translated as CATSDTDRGHDEQYF.

The CDR3 DNA sequence: TGTGCCAGCAGCTTTATAGGCTCGAGAGGCTACGAGCAGTACTTC. Protein product: CASSFIGSRGYEQYF. The chain recombines TRBV5-4 with TRBJ2-7; D unclear. Germline CDR1 reads SGHNT; CDR2 reads YYREEE (reference sequence). The CDR3 has 15 residues. V was pared by 2 bases and J by 3 bases, with 15 bases between.

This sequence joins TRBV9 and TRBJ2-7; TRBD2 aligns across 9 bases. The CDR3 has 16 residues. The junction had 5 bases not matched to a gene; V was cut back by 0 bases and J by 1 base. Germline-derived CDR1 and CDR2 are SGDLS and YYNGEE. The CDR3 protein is CASSVEASGVSYEQYF. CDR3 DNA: TGTGCCAGCAGCGTAGAGGCTAGCGGGGTTTCCTACGAGCAGTACTTC.

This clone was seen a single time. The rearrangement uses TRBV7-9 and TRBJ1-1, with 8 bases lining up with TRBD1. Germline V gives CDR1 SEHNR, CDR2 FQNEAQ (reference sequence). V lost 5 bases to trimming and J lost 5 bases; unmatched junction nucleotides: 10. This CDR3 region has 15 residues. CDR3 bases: TGTGCCAGCAGCCAATCTCAGGGGGCGTTAACTGAAGCTTTCTTT. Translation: CASSQSQGALTEAFF.

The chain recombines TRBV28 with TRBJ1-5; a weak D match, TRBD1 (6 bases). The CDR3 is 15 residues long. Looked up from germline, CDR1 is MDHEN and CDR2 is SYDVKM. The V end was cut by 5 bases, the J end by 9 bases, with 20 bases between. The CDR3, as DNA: TGTGCCAGCAGTCCCCGGGGGCAGGGCAAGGGGCCCCAGCATTTT. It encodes CASSPRGQGKGPQHF. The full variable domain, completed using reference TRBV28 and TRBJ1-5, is DVKVTQSSRYLVKRTGEKVFLECVQDMDHENMFWYRQDPGLGLRLIYFSYDVKMKEKGDIPEGYSVSREKKERFSLILESASTNQTSMYLCASSPRGQGKGPQHFGDGTRLSIL.

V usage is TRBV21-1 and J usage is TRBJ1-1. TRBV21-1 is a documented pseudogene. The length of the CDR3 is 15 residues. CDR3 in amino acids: CASSKEKDQNTEAFF. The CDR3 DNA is TGTGCCAGCAGCAAAGAGAAGGATCAGAACACTGAAGCTTTCTTT.

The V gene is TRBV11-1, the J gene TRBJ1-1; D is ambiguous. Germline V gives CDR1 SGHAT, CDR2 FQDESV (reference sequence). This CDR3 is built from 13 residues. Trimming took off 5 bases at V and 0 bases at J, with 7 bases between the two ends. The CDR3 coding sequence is TGTGCCAGCAGCGCTCTGATGAACACTGAAGCTTTCTTT. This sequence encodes CASSALMNTEAFF.

The CDR3 nucleotides read TGTGCCAGCAGCCAAGCGAGGCGGGGGCTAGCGGGGCAGGAGGGCCAGTACTTC. Translating gives CASSQARRGLAGQEGQYF. V is TRBV3-1 (or the pseudogene TRBV3-2) and J is TRBJ2-5; 9 bases line up with TRBD2. Germline lookup yields CDR1 LGHDT and CDR2 YNNKEL (reference sequence). This CDR3 has 18 residues. V was pared by 1 base and J by 10 bases, with 19 bases of the junction left unmatched.

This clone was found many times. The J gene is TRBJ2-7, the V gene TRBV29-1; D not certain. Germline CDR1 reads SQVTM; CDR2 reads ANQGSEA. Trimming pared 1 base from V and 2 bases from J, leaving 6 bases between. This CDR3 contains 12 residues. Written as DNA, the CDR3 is TGCAGCGTTGAAGGTCACACCTACGAGCAGTACTTC. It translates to CSVEGHTYEQYF.

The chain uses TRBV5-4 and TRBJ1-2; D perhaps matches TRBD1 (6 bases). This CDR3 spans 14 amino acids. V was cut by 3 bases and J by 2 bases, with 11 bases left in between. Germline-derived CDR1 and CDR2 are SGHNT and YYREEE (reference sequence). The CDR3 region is CASSSNRVNYGYTF. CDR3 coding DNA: TGTGCCAGCAGCTCGAACAGGGTAAACTATGGCTACACCTTC.

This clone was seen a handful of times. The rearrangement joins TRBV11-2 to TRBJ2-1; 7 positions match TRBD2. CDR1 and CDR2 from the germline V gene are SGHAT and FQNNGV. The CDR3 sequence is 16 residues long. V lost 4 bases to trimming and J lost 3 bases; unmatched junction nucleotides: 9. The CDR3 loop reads CASSSSLLASYNEQFF. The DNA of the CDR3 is TGTGCCAGCAGCTCCTCCCTACTAGCGAGCTACAATGAGCAGTTCTTC. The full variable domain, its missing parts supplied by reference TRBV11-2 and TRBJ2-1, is EAGVAQSPRYKIIEKRQSVAFWCNPISGHATLYWYQQILGQGPKLLIQFQNNGVVDDSQLPKDRFSAERLKGVDSTLKIQPAKLEDSAVYLCASSSSLLASYNEQFFGPGTRLTVL.